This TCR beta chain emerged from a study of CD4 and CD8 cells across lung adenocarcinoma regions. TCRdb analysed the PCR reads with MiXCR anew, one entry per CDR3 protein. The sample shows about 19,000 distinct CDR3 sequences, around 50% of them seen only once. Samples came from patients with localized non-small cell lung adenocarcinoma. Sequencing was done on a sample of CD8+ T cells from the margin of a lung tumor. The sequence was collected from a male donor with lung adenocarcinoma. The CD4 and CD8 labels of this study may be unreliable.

CDR3 amino acids: CASADRGGELFF. The CDR3 nucleotides read TGTGCCAGCGCTGACAGGGGAGGGGAGCTGTTTTTT. The V call is TRBV6-1, the J call TRBJ2-2; 8 bases map to TRBD1. The CDR3 is made up of 12 amino acids. V lost 8 bases and J lost 8; bases outside the gene matches: 4. Germline values: CDR1 MNHNS, CDR2 SASEGT.